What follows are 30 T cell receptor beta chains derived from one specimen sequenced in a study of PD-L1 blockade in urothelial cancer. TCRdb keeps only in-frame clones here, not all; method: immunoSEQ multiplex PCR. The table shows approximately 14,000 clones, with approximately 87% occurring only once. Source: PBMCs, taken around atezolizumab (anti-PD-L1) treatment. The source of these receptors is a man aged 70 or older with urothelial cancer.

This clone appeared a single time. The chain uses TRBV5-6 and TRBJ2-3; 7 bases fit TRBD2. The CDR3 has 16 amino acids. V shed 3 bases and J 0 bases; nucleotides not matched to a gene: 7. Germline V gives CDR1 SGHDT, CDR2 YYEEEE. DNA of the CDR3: TGTGCCAGCAGCTCCGCCGGGACTACCAGCACAGATACGCAGTATTTT. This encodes CASSSAGTTSTDTQYF.

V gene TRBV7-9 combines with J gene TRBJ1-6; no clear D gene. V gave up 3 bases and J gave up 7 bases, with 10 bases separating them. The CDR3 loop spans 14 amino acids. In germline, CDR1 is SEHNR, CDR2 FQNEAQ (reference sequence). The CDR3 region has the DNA TGTGCCAGCAGCTTCAGTCAGGAAAATTCACCCCTCCACTTT. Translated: CASSFSQENSPLHF.

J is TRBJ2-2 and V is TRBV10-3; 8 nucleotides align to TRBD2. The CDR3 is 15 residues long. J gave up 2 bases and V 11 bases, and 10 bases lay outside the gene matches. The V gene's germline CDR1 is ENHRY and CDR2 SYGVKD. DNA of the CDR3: TGTGCCGTCAACCCCGGGACTAGTAACACCGGGGAGCTGTTTTTT. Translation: CAVNPGTSNTGELFF.

This CDR3 is CASSLGQLNQPQHF. The CDR3 bases are TGTGCCAGCAGCTTGGGACAGTTAAATCAGCCCCAGCATTTT. The chain links TRBV5-6 to TRBJ1-5; perhaps TRBD1 as D (5 bases). V lost 0 bases, J lost 4 bases, and 8 bases lay in between. This CDR3 spans 14 amino acids. CDR1 SGHDT and CDR2 YYEEEE come from the germline V gene.

CDR3 region: CASTNVYSYEQYF. For the CDR3, the DNA is TGTGCCAGCACCAACGTCTACTCCTACGAGCAGTACTTC. The chain is built from TRBV28 and TRBJ2-7; no firm D call. V was cut by 7 bases and J by 0 bases, with 10 bases left in between. Germline CDR1 and CDR2: MDHEN and SYDVKM. CDR3 length equals 13 residues.

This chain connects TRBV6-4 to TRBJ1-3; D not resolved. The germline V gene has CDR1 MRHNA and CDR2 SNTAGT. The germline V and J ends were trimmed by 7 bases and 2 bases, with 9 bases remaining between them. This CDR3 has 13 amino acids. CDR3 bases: TGTGCCAGCATTCCCCATCCTGGAAACACCATATATTTT. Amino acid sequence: CASIPHPGNTIYF.

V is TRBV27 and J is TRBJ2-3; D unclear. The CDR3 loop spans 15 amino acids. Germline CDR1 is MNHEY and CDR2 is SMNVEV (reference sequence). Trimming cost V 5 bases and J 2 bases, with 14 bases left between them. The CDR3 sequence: CASSNLGFLTDTQYF. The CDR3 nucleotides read TGTGCCAGCAGTAACCTTGGCTTCCTCACAGATACGCAGTATTTT.

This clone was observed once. The CDR3 is CASSPGTAINEQFF. CDR3 coding DNA: TGTGCCAGCAGTCCAGGGACAGCTATCAATGAGCAGTTCTTC. The chain joins TRBV28 to TRBJ2-1; 7 bases map to TRBD1. Germline loops: CDR1 MDHEN, CDR2 SYDVKM. Trimming cost V 5 bases and J 6 bases; bases outside gene matches: 7. CDR3 size: 14 residues.

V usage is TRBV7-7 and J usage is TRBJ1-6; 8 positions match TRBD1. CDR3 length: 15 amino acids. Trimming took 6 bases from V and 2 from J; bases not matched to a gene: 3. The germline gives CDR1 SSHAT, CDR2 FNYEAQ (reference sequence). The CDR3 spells CASSGQGAYNSPLHF. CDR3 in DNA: TGTGCCAGCAGTGGACAGGGAGCCTATAATTCACCCCTCCACTTT. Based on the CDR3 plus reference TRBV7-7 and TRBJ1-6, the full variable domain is GAGVSQSPRYKVTKRGQDVTLRCDPISSHATLYWYQQALGQGPEFLTYFNYEAQPDKSGLPSDRFSAERPEGSISTLTIQRTEQRDSAMYRCASSGQGAYNSPLHFGNGTRLTVT.

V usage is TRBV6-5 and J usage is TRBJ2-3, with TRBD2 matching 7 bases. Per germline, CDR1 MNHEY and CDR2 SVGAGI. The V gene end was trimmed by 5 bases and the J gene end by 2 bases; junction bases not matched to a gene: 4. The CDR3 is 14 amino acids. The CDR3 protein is CASSRSGDTDTQYF. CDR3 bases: TGTGCCAGCAGTCGCAGCGGGGACACAGATACGCAGTATTTT.

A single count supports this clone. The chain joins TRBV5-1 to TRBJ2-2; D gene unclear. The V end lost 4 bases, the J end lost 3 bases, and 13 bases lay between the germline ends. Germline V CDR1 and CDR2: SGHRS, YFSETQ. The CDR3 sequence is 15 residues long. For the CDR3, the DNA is TGCGCCAGCAGCATCCCCACAGAGCACACCGGGGAGCTGTTTTTT. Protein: CASSIPTEHTGELFF.

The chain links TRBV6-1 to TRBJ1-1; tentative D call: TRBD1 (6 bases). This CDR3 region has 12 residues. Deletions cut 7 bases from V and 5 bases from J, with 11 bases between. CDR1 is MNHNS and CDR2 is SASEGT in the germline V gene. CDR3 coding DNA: TGTGCCAGCACCCTAAGGGGGACTGAAGCTTTCTTT. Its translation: CASTLRGTEAFF.

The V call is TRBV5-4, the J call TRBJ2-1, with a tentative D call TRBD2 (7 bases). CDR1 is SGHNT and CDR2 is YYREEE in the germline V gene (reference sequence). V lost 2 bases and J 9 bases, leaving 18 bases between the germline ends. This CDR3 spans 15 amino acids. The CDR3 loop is CASSLRGGASIEQFF. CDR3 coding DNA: TGTGCCAGCAGCTTACGTGGGGGGGCCTCCATTGAGCAGTTCTTC. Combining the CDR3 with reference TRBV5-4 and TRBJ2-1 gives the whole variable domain ETGVTQSPTHLIKTRGQQVTLRCSSQSGHNTVSWYQQALGQGPQFIFQYYREEENGRGNFPPRFSGLQFPNYSSELNVNALELDDSALYLCASSLRGGASIEQFFGPGTRLTVL.

In DNA form, the CDR3 reads TGTGCCAGCAGGACAGGGATAGCCTACGAGCAGTACTTC. Translated, it gives CASRTGIAYEQYF. The gene calls are TRBV28 and TRBJ2-7, with TRBD1 matching over 7 bases. This CDR3 is built from 13 residues. J lost 2 bases, V lost 6 bases, and 4 bases had no gene match. Germline CDR1 reads MDHEN; CDR2 reads SYDVKM. Based on the CDR3 plus reference TRBV28 and TRBJ2-7, the full variable domain is DVKVTQSSRYLVKRTGEKVFLECVQDMDHENMFWYRQDPGLGLRLIYFSYDVKMKEKGDIPEGYSVSREKKERFSLILESASTNQTSMYLCASRTGIAYEQYFGPGTRLTVT.

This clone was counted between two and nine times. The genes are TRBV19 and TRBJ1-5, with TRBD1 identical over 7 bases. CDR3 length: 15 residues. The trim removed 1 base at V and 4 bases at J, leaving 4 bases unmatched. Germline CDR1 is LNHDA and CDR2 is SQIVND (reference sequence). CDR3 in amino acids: CASSIATGWNQPQHF. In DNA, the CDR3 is TGTGCCAGTAGTATAGCGACAGGGTGGAATCAGCCCCAGCATTTT.

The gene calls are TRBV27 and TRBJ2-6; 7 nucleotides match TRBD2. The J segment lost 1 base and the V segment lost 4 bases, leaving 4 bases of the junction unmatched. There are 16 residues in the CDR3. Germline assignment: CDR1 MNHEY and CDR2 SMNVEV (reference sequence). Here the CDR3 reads CASSWLGGSGANVLTF. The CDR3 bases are TGTGCCAGCAGTTGGCTGGGGGGGTCTGGGGCCAACGTCCTGACTTTC.

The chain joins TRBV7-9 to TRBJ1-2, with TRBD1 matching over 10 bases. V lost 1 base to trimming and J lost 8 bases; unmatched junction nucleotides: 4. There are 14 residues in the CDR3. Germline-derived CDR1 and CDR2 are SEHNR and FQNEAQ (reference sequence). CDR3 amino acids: CASSLVGTGDGYTF. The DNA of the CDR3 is TGTGCCAGCAGCTTAGTGGGGACAGGGGACGGCTACACCTTC.

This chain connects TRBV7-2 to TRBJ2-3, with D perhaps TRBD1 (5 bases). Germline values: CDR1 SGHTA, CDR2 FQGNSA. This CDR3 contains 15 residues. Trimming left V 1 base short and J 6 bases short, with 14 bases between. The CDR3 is CASSLGQGISDTQYF. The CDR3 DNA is TGTGCCAGCAGCTTAGGGCAGGGTATATCTGATACGCAGTATTTT.

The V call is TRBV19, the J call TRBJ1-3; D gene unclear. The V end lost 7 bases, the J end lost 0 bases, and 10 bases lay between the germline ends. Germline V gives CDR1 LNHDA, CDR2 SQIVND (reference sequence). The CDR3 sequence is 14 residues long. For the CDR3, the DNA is TGTGCCAGTATCACAAGTCACTCTGGAAACACCATATATTTT. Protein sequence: CASITSHSGNTIYF. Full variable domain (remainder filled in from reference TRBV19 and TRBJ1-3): DGGITQSPKYLFRKEGQNVTLSCEQNLNHDAMYWYRQDPGQGLRLIYYSQIVNDFQKGDIAEGYSVSREKKESFPLTVTSAQKNPTAFYLCASITSHSGNTIYFGEGSWLTVV.

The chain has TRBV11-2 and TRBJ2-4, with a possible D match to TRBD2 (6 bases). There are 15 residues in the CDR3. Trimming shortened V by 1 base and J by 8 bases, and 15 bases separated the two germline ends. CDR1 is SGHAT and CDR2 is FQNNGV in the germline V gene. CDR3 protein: CASSLAGAGVYIQYF. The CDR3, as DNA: TGTGCCAGCAGCTTAGCGGGAGCTGGGGTGTACATTCAGTACTTC. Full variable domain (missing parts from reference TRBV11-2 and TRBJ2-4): EAGVAQSPRYKIIEKRQSVAFWCNPISGHATLYWYQQILGQGPKLLIQFQNNGVVDDSQLPKDRFSAERLKGVDSTLKIQPAKLEDSAVYLCASSLAGAGVYIQYFGAGTRLSVL.

CDR3 amino acids: CASSEAPDTPEKLFF. The CDR3 DNA is TGTGCCAGCAGTGAAGCGCCGGACACCCCTGAAAAACTGTTTTTT. The genes are TRBV6-1 and TRBJ1-4; tentative D call: TRBD1 (5 bases). Trimming stripped 0 bases from V and 7 bases from J, with 12 bases between. Germline V CDR1 and CDR2: MNHNS, SASEGT. This CDR3 spans 15 amino acids.

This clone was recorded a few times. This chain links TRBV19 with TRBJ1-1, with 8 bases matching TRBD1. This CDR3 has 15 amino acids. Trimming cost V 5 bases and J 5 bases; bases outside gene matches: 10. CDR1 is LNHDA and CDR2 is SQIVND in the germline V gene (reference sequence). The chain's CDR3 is CASSLLGQGGTEAFF. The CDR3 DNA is TGTGCCAGTAGTCTACTCGGACAGGGAGGGACTGAAGCTTTCTTT.

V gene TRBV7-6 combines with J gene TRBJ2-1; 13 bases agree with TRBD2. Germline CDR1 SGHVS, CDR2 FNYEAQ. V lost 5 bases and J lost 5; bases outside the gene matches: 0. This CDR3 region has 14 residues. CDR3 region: CASSGLAGDNEQFF. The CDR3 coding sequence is TGTGCCAGCAGCGGACTAGCGGGGGACAATGAGCAGTTCTTC.

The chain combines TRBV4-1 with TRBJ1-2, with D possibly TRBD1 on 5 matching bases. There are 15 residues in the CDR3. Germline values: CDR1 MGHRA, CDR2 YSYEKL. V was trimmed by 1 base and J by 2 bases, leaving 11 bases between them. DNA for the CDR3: TGCGCCAGCAGCCAAGTTCACAGGCTGAACTATGGCTACACCTTC. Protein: CASSQVHRLNYGYTF.

The CDR3 nucleotides are TGCGCCAGCAGCCGGACTCAAGACAGGGGAACTGAAGCTTTCTTT. This codes for CASSRTQDRGTEAFF. This chain links TRBV4-1 with TRBJ1-1; 8 nucleotides agree with TRBD1. This CDR3 region has 15 residues. Unmatched junction bases numbered 9, after V lost 4 bases and J lost 5 bases. The germline gives CDR1 MGHRA, CDR2 YSYEKL.

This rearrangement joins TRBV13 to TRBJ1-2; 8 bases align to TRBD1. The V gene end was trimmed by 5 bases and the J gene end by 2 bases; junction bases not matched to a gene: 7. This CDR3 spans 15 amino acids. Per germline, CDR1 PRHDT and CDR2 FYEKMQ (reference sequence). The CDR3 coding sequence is TGTGCCAGCAGCATTGGACAGGGTCTGAACTATGGCTACACCTTC. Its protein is CASSIGQGLNYGYTF.

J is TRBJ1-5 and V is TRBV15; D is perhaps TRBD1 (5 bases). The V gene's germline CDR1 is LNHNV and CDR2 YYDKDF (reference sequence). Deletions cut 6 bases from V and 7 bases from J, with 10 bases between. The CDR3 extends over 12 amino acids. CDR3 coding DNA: TGTGCCACCAGAGATCGGGGGCAGCCCCAGCATTTT. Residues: CATRDRGQPQHF. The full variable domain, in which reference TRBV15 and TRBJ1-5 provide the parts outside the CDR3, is DAMVIQNPRYQVTQFGKPVTLSCSQTLNHNVMYWYQQKSSQAPKLLFHYYDKDFNNEADTPDNFQSRRPNTSFCFLDIRSPGLGDTAMYLCATRDRGQPQHFGDGTRLSIL.

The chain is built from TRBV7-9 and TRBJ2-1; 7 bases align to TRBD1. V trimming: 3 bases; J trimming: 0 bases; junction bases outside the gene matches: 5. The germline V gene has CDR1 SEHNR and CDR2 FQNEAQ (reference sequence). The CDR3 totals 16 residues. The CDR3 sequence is CASSFPGTVSYNEQFF. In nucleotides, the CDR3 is TGTGCCAGCAGCTTTCCCGGGACAGTCTCCTACAATGAGCAGTTCTTC.

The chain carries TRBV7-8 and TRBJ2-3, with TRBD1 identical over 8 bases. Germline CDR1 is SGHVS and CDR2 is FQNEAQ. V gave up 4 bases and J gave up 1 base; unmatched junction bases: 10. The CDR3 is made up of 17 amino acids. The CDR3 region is CASSSGGGSGGTDTQYF. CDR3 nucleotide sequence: TGTGCCAGCAGCTCAGGGGGCGGTTCCGGGGGCACAGATACGCAGTATTTT.

The CDR3 protein is CASRRGDEQYF. The CDR3 DNA is TGTGCCAGCAGGCGGGGGGACGAGCAGTACTTC. The V call is TRBV19, the J call TRBJ2-7, with 8 nucleotides matching TRBD2. The CDR3 has 11 amino acids. J gave up 5 bases and V 9 bases, and 3 bases lay outside the gene matches. CDR1 and CDR2 from the germline V gene are LNHDA and SQIVND (reference sequence).